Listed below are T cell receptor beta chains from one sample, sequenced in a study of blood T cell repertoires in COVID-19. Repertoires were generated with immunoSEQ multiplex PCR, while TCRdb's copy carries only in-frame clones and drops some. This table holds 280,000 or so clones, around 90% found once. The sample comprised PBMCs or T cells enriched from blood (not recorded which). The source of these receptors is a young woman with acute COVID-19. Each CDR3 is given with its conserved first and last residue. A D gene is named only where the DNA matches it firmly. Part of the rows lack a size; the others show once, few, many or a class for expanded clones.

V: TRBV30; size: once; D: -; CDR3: CAWGTTTSTDTQYF
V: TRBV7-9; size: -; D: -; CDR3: CASSLSGGGNTIYF
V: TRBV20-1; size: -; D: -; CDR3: CSASQPGTRERNQPQHF
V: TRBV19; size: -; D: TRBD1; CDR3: CASSTGQGFEKLFF
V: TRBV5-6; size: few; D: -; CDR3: CASSAINLGSYNEQFF
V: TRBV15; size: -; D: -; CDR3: CATSMSGGLQETQYF
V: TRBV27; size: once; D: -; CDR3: CASSDTGLSGSGANVLTF
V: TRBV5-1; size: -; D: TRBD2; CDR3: CASSSPGLAGTDTQYF
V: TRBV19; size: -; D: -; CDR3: CASTGSGSGSYEQYF
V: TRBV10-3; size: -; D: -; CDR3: CAIRQSHEQYF
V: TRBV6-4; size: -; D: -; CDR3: CATPLGGGANVLTF
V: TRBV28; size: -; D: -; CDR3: CASRRLTGLEAFF
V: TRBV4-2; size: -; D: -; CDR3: CASSQVTYNSPLHF
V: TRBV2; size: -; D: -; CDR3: CASIVTDTQYF
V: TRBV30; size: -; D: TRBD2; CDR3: CAWSEPGLVGEQYF
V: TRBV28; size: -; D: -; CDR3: CASSSPPGGQYF
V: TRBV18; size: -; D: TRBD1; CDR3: CASSPDRVNEQYF
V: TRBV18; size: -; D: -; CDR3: CASSPFNFRQGNQPQHF
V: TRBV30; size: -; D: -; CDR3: CAWSSDNEQFF
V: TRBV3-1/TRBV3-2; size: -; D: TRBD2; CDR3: CASSQNPSGGSYEQYF
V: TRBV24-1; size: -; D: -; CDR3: CATSDGVGTGTYEQYF
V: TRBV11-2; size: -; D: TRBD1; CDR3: CASSRPGTGIYEQYF
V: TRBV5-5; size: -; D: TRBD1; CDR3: CASSRADRATGLYEQYF
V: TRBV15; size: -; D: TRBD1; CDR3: CATSRATGFYEQYF
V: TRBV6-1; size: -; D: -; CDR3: CASSESRYEQYF
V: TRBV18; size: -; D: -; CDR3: CASSPTAGGTEAFF
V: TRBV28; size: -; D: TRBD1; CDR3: CASSLGDRKPGGYTF
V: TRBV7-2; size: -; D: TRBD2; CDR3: CASKRPGLAGETQYF
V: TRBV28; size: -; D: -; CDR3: CAGGYQPQHF
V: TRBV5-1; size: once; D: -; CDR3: CASNPTSDNEQFF
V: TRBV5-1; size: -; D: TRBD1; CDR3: CAGDREGSNQPQHF
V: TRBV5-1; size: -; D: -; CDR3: CASSLRQLNTEAFF
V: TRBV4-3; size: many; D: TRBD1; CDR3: CASSVAGTENSPLHF
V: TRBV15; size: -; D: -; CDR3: CATSRDRRRVDSYNEQFF
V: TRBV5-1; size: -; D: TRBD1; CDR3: CASSRDRGRDTGELFF
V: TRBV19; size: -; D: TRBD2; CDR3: CASSRGLAGEGYEQYF
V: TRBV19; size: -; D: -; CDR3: CASARVDKSYTF
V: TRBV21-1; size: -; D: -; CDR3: CASSKRRRGEGGYTF
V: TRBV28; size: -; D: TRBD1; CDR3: CASTRNRGLDGYTF
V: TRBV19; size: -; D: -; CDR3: CASSIRGETYNEQFF
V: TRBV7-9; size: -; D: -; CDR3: CASSSPRGKGEKLFF
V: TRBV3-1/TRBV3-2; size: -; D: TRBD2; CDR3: CASSQGPGLAGLAKNIQYF
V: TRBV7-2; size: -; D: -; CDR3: CASSLPLAVRTASYNEQFF
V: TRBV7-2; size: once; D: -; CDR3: CASSSRRATNEKLFF
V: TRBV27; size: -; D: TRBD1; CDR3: CASGQGAGYGYTF
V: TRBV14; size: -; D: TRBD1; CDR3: CASSQELGQGTEAFF
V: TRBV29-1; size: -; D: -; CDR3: CSANRVSNYGYTF
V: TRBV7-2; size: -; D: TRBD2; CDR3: CASSLAASGGVYEQYF
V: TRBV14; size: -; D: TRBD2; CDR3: CASSQEGLAGDTQYF
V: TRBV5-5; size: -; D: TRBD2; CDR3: CASRLAVLSSYEQYF
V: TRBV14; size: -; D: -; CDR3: CASSQDTVWTLHNEQFF
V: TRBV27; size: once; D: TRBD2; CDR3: CASTAGGSWNIQYF
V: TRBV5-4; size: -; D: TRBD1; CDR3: CASSLGQDQPQHF
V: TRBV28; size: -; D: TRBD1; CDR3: CASSLGGTGNTEAFF
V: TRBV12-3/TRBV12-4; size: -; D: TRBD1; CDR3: CASSHRGNEQFF